This TCR beta chain was recorded in a study of cytomegalovirus exposure and HLA in healthy donors. Study results and caveats: Presence/absence analyses rested on an assumption that sequencing depth was roughly uniform across donors. A missense variant in DCLRE1C was later tied to TCR beta V- and J-gene trimming. Later work showed greater clonal expansion in HLA-associated TCR beta chains than in equally common others.

Nominally healthy donors were sampled, though unrecorded immune exposures were likely. Germline CDR1 reads SGHRS; CDR2 reads YFSETQ. J lost 0 bases, V lost 1 base, and 2 bases had no gene match. The CDR3 totals 15 residues. The sample holds one count of this clone. The antigen is not known. A multiplex PCR was run with 60 Vbeta primers and 13 Jbeta primers. The data were produced by immunoSEQ multiplex PCR, yet TCRdb's version contains in-frame clones alone and is incomplete. Among nearly 200,000 clones listed, 70% to 85% were seen once. The receptor comes from a boy younger than 10 in good health and CMV-seronegative. Input material: PBMCs. V is TRBV5-1 and J is TRBJ2-3; 7 bases line up with TRBD1. DNA of the CDR3: TGCGCCAGCAGCTTGACAGGGGTCAGCACAGATACGCAGTATTTT. Residues: CASSLTGVSTDTQYF.